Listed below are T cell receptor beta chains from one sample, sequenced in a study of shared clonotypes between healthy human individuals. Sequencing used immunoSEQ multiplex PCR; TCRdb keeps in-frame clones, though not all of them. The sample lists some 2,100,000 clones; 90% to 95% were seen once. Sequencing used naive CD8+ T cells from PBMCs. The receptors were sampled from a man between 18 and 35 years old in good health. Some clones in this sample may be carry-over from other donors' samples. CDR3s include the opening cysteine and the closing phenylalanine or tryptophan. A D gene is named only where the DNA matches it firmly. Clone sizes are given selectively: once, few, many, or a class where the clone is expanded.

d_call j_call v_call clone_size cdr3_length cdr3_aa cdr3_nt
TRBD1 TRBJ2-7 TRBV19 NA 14 CASSKSGTAYEQYF TGTGCCAGTAGTAAATCCGGGACAGCCTACGAGCAGTACTTC
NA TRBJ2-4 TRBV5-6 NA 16 CASSLLRELAKNIQYF TGTGCCAGCAGCTTGTTAAGGGAGTTAGCCAAAAACATTCAGTACTTC
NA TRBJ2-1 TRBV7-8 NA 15 CASSPRFEYHNEQFF TGTGCCAGCAGCCCGAGATTTGAGTATCACAATGAGCAGTTCTTC
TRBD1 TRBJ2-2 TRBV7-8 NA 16 CASSPPTGVGTGELFF TGTGCCAGCAGCCCGCCGACAGGGGTTGGCACCGGGGAGCTGTTTTTT
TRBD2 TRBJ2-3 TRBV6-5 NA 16 CASSYSGVAGRDTQYF TGTGCCAGCAGTTACTCCGGGGTAGCGGGAAGAGATACGCAGTATTTT
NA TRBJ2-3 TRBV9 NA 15 CASSVGETSTDTQYF TGTGCCAGCAGCGTAGGGGAGACTAGCACAGATACGCAGTATTTT
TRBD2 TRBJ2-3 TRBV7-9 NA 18 CASSQRDSGSGGTDTQYF TGTGCCAGCAGCCAGCGGGATAGCGGGAGCGGGGGCACAGATACGCAGTATTTT
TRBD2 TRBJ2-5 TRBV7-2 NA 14 CASSTGLAGETQYF TGTGCCAGCAGCACCGGACTAGCGGGCGAGACCCAGTACTTC
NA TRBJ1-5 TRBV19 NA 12 CSSPWGNQPQHF TGTTCTTCCCCCTGGGGCAATCAGCCCCAGCATTTT
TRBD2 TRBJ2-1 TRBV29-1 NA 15 CSVEWALAGDFEQFF TGCAGCGTTGAATGGGCGCTAGCGGGAGACTTTGAGCAGTTCTTC
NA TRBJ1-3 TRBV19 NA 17 CASSLAGRRSSGNTIYF TGTGCCAGTAGTTTGGCGGGGAGAAGGAGCTCTGGAAACACCATATATTTT
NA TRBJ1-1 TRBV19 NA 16 CASSSRWGQGNTEAFF TGTGCCAGTAGTTCCAGGTGGGGGCAGGGGAACACTGAAGCTTTCTTT
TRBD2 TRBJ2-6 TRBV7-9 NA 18 CASSARLAGFTGANVLTF TGTGCCAGCAGCGCACGACTAGCGGGATTCACTGGGGCCAACGTCCTGACTTTC
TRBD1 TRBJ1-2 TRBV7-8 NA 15 CASSLARDSPYGYTF TGTGCCAGCAGCTTAGCCCGGGACAGCCCCTATGGCTACACCTTC
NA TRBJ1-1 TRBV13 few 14 CASSLGRGNTEAFF TGTGCCAGCAGCTTAGGCCGGGGGAACACTGAAGCTTTCTTT
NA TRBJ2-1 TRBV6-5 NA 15 CASSSRVGLDNEQFF TGTGCCAGCAGTTCCAGGGTTGGGCTGGACAATGAGCAGTTCTTC
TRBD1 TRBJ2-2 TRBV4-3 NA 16 CASSHGQGGNTGELFF TGCGCCAGCAGCCACGGACAGGGGGGGAACACCGGGGAGCTGTTTTTT
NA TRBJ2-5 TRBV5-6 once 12 CASNGGQETQYF TGTGCCAGCAATGGCGGTCAAGAGACCCAGTACTTC
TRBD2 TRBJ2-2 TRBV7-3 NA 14 CASSSAGGAGELFF TGTGCCAGCAGCTCGGCCGGGGGGGCCGGGGAGCTGTTTTTT
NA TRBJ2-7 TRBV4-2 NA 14 CASSLGVLAYEQYF TGTGCCAGCAGCCTCGGCGTTTTGGCCTACGAGCAGTACTTC
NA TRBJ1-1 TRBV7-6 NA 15 CASSLGGAMNTEAFF TGTGCCAGCAGCTTAGGGGGGGCGATGAACACTGAAGCTTTCTTT
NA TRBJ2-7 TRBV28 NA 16 CASRPPTGPTRYEQYF TGTGCCAGCAGACCTCCTACCGGGCCCACCCGCTACGAGCAGTACTTC
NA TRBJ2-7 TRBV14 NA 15 CASSQGGARSYEQYF TGTGCCAGCAGCCAAGGGGGGGCGAGGTCCTACGAGCAGTACTTC
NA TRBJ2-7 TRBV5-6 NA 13 CASSSGGTYEQYF TGTGCCAGCAGCTCTGGGGGCACCTACGAGCAGTACTTC
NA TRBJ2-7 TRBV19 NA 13 CASSPPRYNEQYF TGTGCCAGTAGTCCACCTAGGTACAACGAGCAGTACTTC
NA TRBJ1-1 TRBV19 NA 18 CASSFITGLGRRNTEAFF TGTGCCAGTAGTTTCATAACGGGGTTGGGACGGAGGAACACTGAAGCTTTCTTT
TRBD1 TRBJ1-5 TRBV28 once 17 CASSLSSFDRGNQPQHF TGTGCCAGCAGTTTATCTTCCTTTGACAGGGGCAATCAGCCCCAGCATTTT
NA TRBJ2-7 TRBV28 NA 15 CASSFTEGLVYEQYF TGTGCCAGCAGTTTTACCGAGGGACTCGTCTACGAGCAGTACTTC
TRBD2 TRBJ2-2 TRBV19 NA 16 CASKASGSRNTGELFF TGTGCCAGTAAGGCTAGCGGGAGTCGGAACACCGGGGAGCTGTTTTTT
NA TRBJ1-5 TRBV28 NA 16 CASSLTEVRGNQPQHF TGTGCCAGCAGCCTAACCGAAGTCCGTGGCAATCAGCCCCAGCATTTT
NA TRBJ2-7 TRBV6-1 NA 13 CASGWGYSYEQYF TGTGCCAGCGGGTGGGGTTACTCCTACGAGCAGTACTTC
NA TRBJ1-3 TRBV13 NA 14 CASSLAGSGNTIYF TGTGCCAGCAGCTTAGCGGGGTCCGGAAACACCATATATTTT
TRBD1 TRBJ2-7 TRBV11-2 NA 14 CASSLGQGNYEQYF TGTGCCAGCAGTTTGGGACAGGGAAATTACGAGCAGTACTTC
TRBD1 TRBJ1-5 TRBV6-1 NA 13 CAGQTGGGQPQHF TGTGCCGGACAGACAGGGGGAGGTCAGCCCCAGCATTTT
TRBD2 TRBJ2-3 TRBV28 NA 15 CASSLGAGGADTQYF TGTGCCAGCAGTTTAGGGGCGGGAGGGGCAGATACGCAGTATTTT
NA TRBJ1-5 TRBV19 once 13 CASTDYWGQPQHF TGTGCCAGTACAGACTACTGGGGGCAGCCCCAGCATTTT
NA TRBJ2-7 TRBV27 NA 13 CASSFLGADEQYF TGTGCCAGCAGTTTTTTGGGGGCGGACGAGCAGTACTTC
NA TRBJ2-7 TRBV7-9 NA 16 CASSQPVERSSYEQYF TGTGCCAGCAGCCAACCGGTTGAACGGAGCTCCTACGAGCAGTACTTC
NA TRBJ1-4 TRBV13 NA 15 CASSSRDTGEEKLFF TGTGCCAGCAGCTCCCGGGACACCGGTGAAGAAAAACTGTTTTTT
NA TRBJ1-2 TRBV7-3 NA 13 CASSLAGNYGYTF TGTGCCAGCAGCTTAGCGGGGAACTATGGCTACACCTTC
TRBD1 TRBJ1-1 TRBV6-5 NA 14 CASSYGTGGTEAFF TGTGCCAGCAGTTACGGAACAGGGGGTACTGAAGCTTTCTTT
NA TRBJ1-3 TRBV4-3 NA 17 CASSQYSGQVSGNTIYF TGCGCCAGCAGCCAGTATTCGGGGCAGGTCTCTGGAAACACCATATATTTT
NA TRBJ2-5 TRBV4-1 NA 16 CASSSPWSGNRETQYF TGCGCCAGCAGCAGCCCATGGTCTGGGAACAGAGAGACCCAGTACTTC
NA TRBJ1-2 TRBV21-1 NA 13 CASSTSETYGYTF TGTGCCAGCAGCACCTCAGAGACTTATGGCTACACCTTC
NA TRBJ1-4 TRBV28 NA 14 CASSPRRREEKLFF TGTGCCAGCAGCCCCCGGCGGAGGGAGGAAAAACTGTTTTTT
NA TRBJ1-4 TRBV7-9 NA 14 CASSLHELNEKLFF TGTGCCAGCAGCCTACATGAACTTAATGAAAAACTGTTTTTT
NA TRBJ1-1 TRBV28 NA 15 CASSTSDAANTEAFF TGTGCCAGCAGCACTTCGGACGCTGCGAACACTGAAGCTTTCTTT